This T cell receptor (beta chain) is from a study of blood T cell repertoires in COVID-19 (dated by TCRdb to the early 2020s). Turning to the overall study: Samples covering the acute and convalescent phases of COVID-19 were provided by collaborators in the United States, Italy and Spain. The prospective study material was composed of cDNA or gDNA derived from T cells, B-cell-depleted T cells, or PBMCs. The repertoires were made available in a free public database intended to serve as a resource for research on the immune response to SARS-CoV-2. The samples were drawn from two sources: the first 160 participants of the ongoing ImmuneRACE study, and approximately 1,300 subjects contributed by 6 global collaborators. The dataset comprised deeply sampled blood TCRbeta repertoires from subjects exposed to, actively infected with, or recovered from COVID-19. A de-identified subject ID, COVID-19 status, age in years and sex were almost always included in the sample metadata. Where available, HLA class I and class II types were obtained from metadata supplied by the sample provider rather than from assay-based typing. Study-wide findings and limitations: The quantity of clinical and demographic metadata differed by source and by participant and was supplied without curation.

TCRbeta CDR3 regions were amplified from genomic DNA using the immunoSEQ Assay, a bias-controlled multiplex PCR. Per the source publication's procedure: The number of nucleated cells in each sample was estimated from the amplification of reference gene primers within the assay. To quantify the absolute abundance of each unique TCRbeta CDR3 rearrangement, sequence reads were collapsed and filtered. Productive Simpson clonality was computed per sample as the square root of Simpson's diversity index over productive rearrangements. This immuneACCESS table, as held by TCRdb, lists in-frame sequences with V and J called but not all clones. Of the missing ones, under half trace to an unresolved V gene in checked studies; the others have no known cause. V and J calls and clone size follow that table, whereas D and trimming were derived from the DNA. This sample gives 130,000 or so clones in total; 75% to 90% of them show up just once. Of the sample, less than 2.5% is held by the ten largest clones.

The CDR3 covers 15 residues, taking in both the cysteine and the phenylalanine. The retained sequence is limited to the CDR3, 45 bases, with the frame set at the first base. V sheds 4 bases and J sheds 7 bases, leaving 14 bases between their ends. In the germline V gene (reference sequence), CDR1 corresponds to LNHDA and CDR2 to SQIVND. Each collaborating institution followed its own protocols to collect whole blood in K2EDTA tubes. Collaborator samples were shipped for TCRbeta analysis as frozen whole blood, isolated PBMCs, or DNA extracted from either sample type. For this clone: Its antigen is not yet known. No quality values exist for individual bases; no much larger clone is one base distant.

The receptor's source is a man between 50 and 59 years old with active COVID-19. The sequenced sample was peripheral blood. The receptor chain draws on TRBV19 and TRBJ1-6, with the D gene call left open. The encoded CDR3 is CASSTWTVSNSPLHF. The DNA sequence is as follows: TGTGCCAGTAGTACCTGGACTGTATCAAATTCACCCCTCCACTTT.